Each of the 21 T cell receptor beta chains below was sequenced from the same sample in a study of blood T cell repertoires in COVID-19. The data were produced by immunoSEQ multiplex PCR, yet TCRdb's version contains in-frame clones alone and is incomplete. This sample has some 77,000 clones, with about 80% found just once. What was sequenced was peripheral blood. Receptor source: a man in his 70s with acute or convalescent COVID-19.

The CDR3 protein is CASSPEDRPEAFF. The CDR3 nucleotides are TGTGCCAGTAGTCCCGAGGACAGGCCTGAAGCTTTCTTT. The chain employs TRBV19 and TRBJ1-1; 7 nucleotides line up with TRBD1. Germline trimming cut 5 bases from V and 6 bases from J; bases unmatched to any gene: 6. The length of the CDR3 is 13 residues. CDR1 LNHDA and CDR2 SQIVND come from the germline V gene (reference sequence).

The V call is TRBV7-2, the J call TRBJ2-3; 11 bases are shared with TRBD2. J lost 3 bases, V lost 4 bases, and 6 bases had no gene match. The germline gives CDR1 SGHTA, CDR2 FQGNSA. The CDR3 length is 16 residues. Written as DNA, the CDR3 is TGTGCCAGCAGCTCACTAGCGGGAGCTGTAACAGATACGCAGTATTTT. This sequence encodes CASSSLAGAVTDTQYF.

The gene calls are TRBV5-5 and TRBJ1-1, with D unresolved. V lost 1 base and J 0 bases, leaving 7 bases between the germline ends. This CDR3 is 14 amino acids long. Germline CDR1 and CDR2: SGHKS and YYEKEE (reference sequence). This CDR3 reads CASSLTRLNTEAFF. For the CDR3, the DNA is TGTGCCAGCAGCTTGACACGATTGAACACTGAAGCTTTCTTT.

The chain employs TRBV19 and TRBJ1-5, with D possibly TRBD1 on 6 matching bases. Germline loops: CDR1 LNHDA, CDR2 SQIVND (reference sequence). The CDR3 contains 15 residues. Trimming cost V 5 bases and J 6 bases, with 17 bases left between them. For the CDR3, the DNA is TGTGCCAGTAGTGTGTCGTGGGGGCAAGGTCAGCCCCAGCATTTT. Its translation: CASSVSWGQGQPQHF.

This clone has just a few counts. The rearrangement joins TRBV29-1 to TRBJ1-2, with a weak D call TRBD1 (6 bases). The germline V and J ends were trimmed by 0 bases and 7 bases, with 15 bases remaining between them. The CDR3 spans 14 residues. Germline V gene data show CDR1 as SQVTM and CDR2 as ANQGSEA. The CDR3 loop is CSVEDPSGGGGYTF. CDR3 bases: TGCAGCGTTGAAGACCCGTCGGGGGGCGGTGGCTACACCTTC. Full variable domain (remainder filled in from reference TRBV29-1 and TRBJ1-2): SAVISQKPSRDICQRGTSLTIQCQVDSQVTMMFWYRQQPGQSLTLIATANQGSEATYESGFVIDKFPISRPNLTFSTLTVSNMSPEDSSIYLCSVEDPSGGGGYTFGSGTRLTVV.

This clone turned up a few times. V is TRBV5-5 and J is TRBJ1-4, with 9 positions matching TRBD1. V was pared by 4 bases and J by 8 bases, with 6 bases of the junction left unmatched. CDR3 size: 14 residues. The V gene's germline CDR1 is SGHKS and CDR2 YYEKEE (reference sequence). CDR3 DNA sequence: TGTGCCAGCAGCAGAACAGGGGGCGCAGAAAAACTGTTTTTT. It codes for CASSRTGGAEKLFF.

This clone occurred a few times. J is TRBJ1-1 and V is TRBV5-5; D is unresolved. V lost 0 bases and J lost 11, with 11 bases in between. CDR1 is SGHKS and CDR2 is YYEKEE in the germline V gene (reference sequence). The CDR3 extends over 12 amino acids. CDR3 coding DNA: TGTGCCAGCAGCTTGGAGAACATGGAGGCTTTCTTT. The encoded protein is CASSLENMEAFF.

The J gene is TRBJ1-2, the V gene TRBV27; D not certain. The germline V and J ends were trimmed by 5 bases and 3 bases, with 13 bases remaining between them. CDR1 is MNHEY and CDR2 is SMNVEV in the germline V gene (reference sequence). The CDR3 is 14 amino acids. Here the CDR3 reads CASSQRGVDYGYTF. DNA of the CDR3: TGTGCCAGCAGTCAACGGGGAGTCGACTATGGCTACACCTTC.

A few counts support this clone. Distinct nucleotide sequences in the sample also encode this CDR3. This sequence joins TRBV3-1 (or the pseudogene TRBV3-2) and TRBJ1-1, with TRBD1 matching over 7 bases. CDR1 and CDR2 from the germline V gene are LGHDT and YNNKEL (reference sequence). V shed 0 bases and J 1 base; nucleotides not matched to a gene: 2. The CDR3 extends over 15 amino acids. CDR3 in DNA: TGTGCCAGCAGCCAAGATCCAGGGGGGAACACTGAAGCTTTCTTT. Encoded protein: CASSQDPGGNTEAFF.

V and J are TRBV6-5 and TRBJ1-5, with D perhaps TRBD1 (6 bases). V was cut by 4 bases and J by 4 bases, with 14 bases left in between. CDR1 and CDR2 (germline): MNHEY, SVGAGI. The CDR3 runs to 15 residues. CDR3 in amino acids: CASSSGQPANQPQHF. CDR3 bases: TGTGCCAGCAGTTCTGGACAGCCAGCTAATCAGCCCCAGCATTTT.

V gene TRBV6-1 combines with J gene TRBJ1-4; a weak D match, TRBD1 (5 bases). With 4 bases removed from V and 10 bases from J, the gap between germline ends came to 28 bases. CDR1 MNHNS and CDR2 SASEGT come from the germline V gene. The CDR3 covers 18 residues. The DNA for the CDR3 is TGTGCCAGCAGTGCCGTTTGGAGCCCGGCCGGGGGGGAGGGAAAACTGTTTTTT. It yields the protein CASSAVWSPAGGEGKLFF.

V is TRBV7-9 and J is TRBJ2-4, with TRBD2 identical over 7 bases. J was trimmed by 0 bases and V by 10 bases; bases with no gene match: 3. From germline, CDR1 is SEHNR and CDR2 FQNEAQ (reference sequence). The CDR3 extends over 13 amino acids. CDR3 amino acids: CAILATAKNIQYF. For the CDR3, the DNA is TGTGCCATACTAGCGACAGCCAAAAACATTCAGTACTTC.

The chain links TRBV29-1 to TRBJ2-7; no firm D call. Germline values: CDR1 SQVTM, CDR2 ANQGSEA. The CDR3 is 12 amino acids. Trimming took 4 bases from V and 2 from J, leaving 9 bases between them. CDR3 nucleotide sequence: TGCAGCGTTGTGGGCAGCACCTACGAGCAGTACTTC. Protein product: CSVVGSTYEQYF.

This chain uses TRBV19 with TRBJ2-7, with D perhaps TRBD1 (5 bases). V lost 3 bases to trimming and J lost 3 bases, with 9 bases between them. CDR1 is LNHDA and CDR2 is SQIVND in the germline V gene (reference sequence). This CDR3 contains 13 residues. The CDR3, as DNA: TGTGCCAGTAGTATCAATCAGGGCTACGAGCAGTACTTC. Translation: CASSINQGYEQYF.

This chain links TRBV5-6 with TRBJ2-1; no reliable D call. V dropped 0 bases and J dropped 6 bases, with 4 bases sitting between them. CDR1 and CDR2 from the germline V gene are SGHDT and YYEEEE. This CDR3 has 12 amino acids. The CDR3 DNA sequence: TGTGCCAGCAGCTTGGGTAGCAATGAGCAGTTCTTC. It is translated as CASSLGSNEQFF. The full variable domain, in which reference TRBV5-6 and TRBJ2-1 provide the parts outside the CDR3, is DAGVTQSPTHLIKTRGQQVTLRCSPKSGHDTVSWYQQALGQGPQFIFQYYEEEERQRGNFPDRFSGHQFPNYSSELNVNALLLGDSALYLCASSLGSNEQFFGPGTRLTVL.

The rearrangement links TRBV18 to TRBJ2-5, with no clear D. The CDR3 runs to 12 residues. V was cut by 0 bases and J by 5 bases, with 4 bases left in between. The germline CDR1 and CDR2 sequences are KGHSH and LQKENI. The CDR3 region has the DNA TGTGCCAGCTCACCACCCCAGGAGACCCAGTACTTC. As protein: CASSPPQETQYF.

The chain recombines TRBV19 with TRBJ1-2; maybe TRBD1 (5 bases). Germline loops: CDR1 LNHDA, CDR2 SQIVND (reference sequence). Deletions cut 5 bases from V and 1 base from J, with 17 bases between. CDR3 length: 16 amino acids. The CDR3 DNA follows: TGTGCCAGTAGTGGGTATTATCAGGGTCTTAACTATGGCTACACCTTC. Translation gives CASSGYYQGLNYGYTF. Looking up the rest from reference TRBV19 and TRBJ1-2 gives the full variable domain: DGGITQSPKYLFRKEGQNVTLSCEQNLNHDAMYWYRQDPGQGLRLIYYSQIVNDFQKGDIAEGYSVSREKKESFPLTVTSAQKNPTAFYLCASSGYYQGLNYGYTFGSGTRLTVV.

This clone appeared a few times. The chain joins TRBV29-1 to TRBJ1-2; D gene unclear. The germline V gene encodes CDR1 SQVTM and CDR2 ANQGSEA. This CDR3 comprises 14 residues. The V end was cut by 0 bases, the J end by 4 bases, with 12 bases between. In DNA, the CDR3 is TGCAGCGTTGAAGATTGGGAGGGCAGCTATGGCTACACCTTC. Translating gives CSVEDWEGSYGYTF. Full variable domain (rest looked up from reference TRBV29-1 and TRBJ1-2): SAVISQKPSRDICQRGTSLTIQCQVDSQVTMMFWYRQQPGQSLTLIATANQGSEATYESGFVIDKFPISRPNLTFSTLTVSNMSPEDSSIYLCSVEDWEGSYGYTFGSGTRLTVV.

The chain combines TRBV5-1 with TRBJ2-2; a weak D match, TRBD2 (6 bases). The ends were cut back, 4 bases at V and 7 bases at J, with 14 bases in the middle. The CDR3 consists of 14 residues. The germline CDR1 and CDR2 sequences are SGHRS and YFSETQ. CDR3 in DNA: TGCGCCAGCAGCGGAACTAGCTCCAACGGGGAGCTGTTTTTT. Protein: CASSGTSSNGELFF.

V is TRBV5-6 and J is TRBJ2-7, with TRBD2 matching over 14 bases. The CDR3 runs 16 residues. Germline loops: CDR1 SGHDT, CDR2 YYEEEE. With 4 bases clipped from V and 4 bases from J, the junction kept 7 bases outside the gene matches. The CDR3 protein is CASSAWTSGRLYEQYF. The CDR3, as DNA: TGTGCCAGCAGCGCCTGGACTAGCGGGAGGTTGTACGAGCAGTACTTC.

The rearrangement links TRBV4-1 to TRBJ2-5; 9 bases map to TRBD1. Germline CDR1 is MGHRA and CDR2 is YSYEKL. This CDR3 is 15 amino acids long. J lost 0 bases, V lost 1 base, and 0 bases had no gene match. DNA for the CDR3: TGCGCCAGCAGCCAAGGGGACAGGGACCAAGAGACCCAGTACTTC. It translates to CASSQGDRDQETQYF.